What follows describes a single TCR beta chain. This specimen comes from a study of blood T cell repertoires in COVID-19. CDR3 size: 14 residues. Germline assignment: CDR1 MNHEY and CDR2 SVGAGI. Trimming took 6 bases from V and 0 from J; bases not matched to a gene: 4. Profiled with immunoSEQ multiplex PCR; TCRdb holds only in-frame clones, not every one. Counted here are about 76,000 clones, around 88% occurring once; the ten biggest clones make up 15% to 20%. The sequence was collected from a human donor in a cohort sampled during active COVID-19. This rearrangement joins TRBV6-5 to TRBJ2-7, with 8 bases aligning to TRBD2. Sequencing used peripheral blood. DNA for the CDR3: TGTGCCAGCAGCCGGGGGACTAGCTCCTACGAGCAGTACTTC. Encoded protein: CASSRGTSSYEQYF.